This passage covers 29 T cell receptor beta chains from one sample sequenced in a study of vaccination and CD4 T cells after COVID-19. Treatment noted: roughly 11-day PBMC culture with coronavirus spike peptide pools or control peptides (ViraFEST assay). The Oncomine TCR Beta short-read assay was what sequenced the DNA obtained from cultured CD4+ T cells. TCRdb analysed the PCR reads with MiXCR anew, one entry per CDR3 protein. The data hold some 10,000 distinct CDR3 sequences, with around 29% observed a single time. No cognate antigen is known for these TCRs. The sequenced sample was cultured CD4+ T cells from blood. These TCRs come from a human donor with COVID-19.

This clonotype appeared a few times. The chain carries TRBV20-1 and TRBJ2-5; 8 nucleotides match TRBD2. J was trimmed by 3 bases and V by 4 bases; bases with no gene match: 7. Germline V lookup: CDR1 DFQATT, CDR2 SNEGSKA (reference sequence). The CDR3 has 14 residues. The CDR3 bases are TGCAGTGCTATCGGGACTAGGGGAGAAGAGACCCAGTACTTC. Translated, it gives CSAIGTRGEETQYF.

This clonotype was observed a few times. CDR3 region: CASSPGTKETQYF. The DNA of the CDR3 is TGTGCCAGCAGCCCCGGGACAAAAGAGACCCAGTACTTC. The rearrangement links TRBV7-8 to TRBJ2-5; D may be TRBD1 (6 bases). The germline V gene has CDR1 SGHVS and CDR2 FQNEAQ. The CDR3 loop spans 13 amino acids. Trimming left V 5 bases short and J 3 bases short, with 10 bases between.

Here the CDR3 DNA reads TGTGCCAGCAGTTACACCGGGACAGGGGTAACCAAAAACATTCAGTACTTC. It yields the protein CASSYTGTGVTKNIQYF. The genes are TRBV6-2 or TRBV6-3 and TRBJ2-4; 10 nucleotides align to TRBD1. V gave up 2 bases and J gave up 2 bases; unmatched junction bases: 6. Germline loops: CDR1 MNHEY, CDR2 SVGEGT. The length of the CDR3 is 17 residues.

V is TRBV24-1 and J is TRBJ1-1, with 7 bases that match TRBD1. With 1 base clipped from V and 5 bases from J, the junction kept 15 bases outside the gene matches. CDR3 length: 18 residues. Germline lookup yields CDR1 KGHDR and CDR2 SFDVKD. The CDR3 protein is CATSDFRRTGERRTEAFF. DNA of the CDR3: TGTGCCACCAGTGATTTTCGGAGGACAGGCGAGAGGAGGACTGAAGCTTTCTTT.

Only a few counts were recorded for this clonotype. The V gene is TRBV7-2, the J gene TRBJ2-2; 8 bases are shared with TRBD1. This CDR3 is built from 14 residues. V gave up 5 bases and J gave up 7 bases; unmatched junction bases: 6. Germline values: CDR1 SGHTA, CDR2 FQGNSA. Here the CDR3 reads CASSRDRWSGELFF. The CDR3 nucleotides are TGTGCCAGCAGCAGGGACAGGTGGAGCGGGGAGCTGTTTTTT.

This clonotype was found a few times. The chain couples TRBV28 to TRBJ1-4; the D gene is possibly TRBD1 (6 bases). Trimming took off 6 bases at V and 0 bases at J, with 11 bases between the two ends. CDR3 size: 15 residues. Per germline, CDR1 MDHEN and CDR2 SYDVKM. The CDR3 is CASSRRQATNEKLFF. The CDR3 bases are TGTGCCAGCAGCCGTCGACAGGCAACTAATGAAAAACTGTTTTTT.

The V and J genes are TRBV19 and TRBJ2-2, with D perhaps TRBD1 or TRBD2 (5 bases each). CDR3 size: 17 residues. Germline CDR1 and CDR2: LNHDA and SQIVND (reference sequence). V was cut by 7 bases and J by 7 bases, with 25 bases left in between. This CDR3 is CASTGVGLTESYGELFF. For the CDR3, the DNA is TGTGCCAGTACCGGGGTGGGGCTAACGGAATCCTACGGGGAGCTGTTTTTT.

The sample holds a few counts of this clonotype. This chain connects TRBV6-5 to TRBJ2-7; D may be TRBD2 (6 bases). The germline V gene has CDR1 MNHEY and CDR2 SVGAGI. Trimming pared 0 bases from V and 2 bases from J, leaving 14 bases between. The CDR3 runs to 16 residues. Here the CDR3 reads CASSYSTGGLTYEQYF. In DNA, the CDR3 is TGTGCCAGCAGTTACTCCACAGGAGGGCTCACCTACGAGCAGTACTTC.

This clonotype was seen a few times. The chain carries TRBV7-9 and TRBJ2-3; 10 bases agree with TRBD2. CDR3 length: 16 amino acids. Trimming cost V 0 bases and J 6 bases; bases outside gene matches: 6. Germline V lookup: CDR1 SEHNR, CDR2 FQNEAQ (reference sequence). CDR3 residues: CASSLALSGGGDTQYF. CDR3 sequence (DNA): TGTGCCAGCAGCTTAGCGTTAAGCGGGGGGGGCGATACGCAGTATTTT.

This clonotype was observed a few times. The chain links TRBV19 to TRBJ2-5; TRBD2 agrees at 10 bases. The CDR3 runs to 16 residues. After removal of 1 base from V and 5 bases from J, the junction contained 7 bases not matched to a gene. CDR1 and CDR2 (germline): LNHDA, SQIVND (reference sequence). The CDR3 DNA reads as TGTGCCAGTAGTATAGCCGGAGCGGGGGGGCGGGAGACCCAGTACTTC. Translating gives CASSIAGAGGRETQYF.

This rearrangement joins TRBV4-3 to TRBJ2-7, with D hard to call. V was cut by 2 bases and J by 2 bases, with 10 bases left in between. The V gene's germline CDR1 is LGHNA and CDR2 YSLEER. CDR3 length: 14 amino acids. The DNA of the CDR3 is TGCGCCAGCAGCCAATCGCCTGGGACCTACGAGCAGTACTTC. It codes for CASSQSPGTYEQYF.

The genes are TRBV28 and TRBJ2-7, with D unclear. This CDR3 is 13 amino acids long. In germline, CDR1 is MDHEN, CDR2 SYDVKM. V dropped 3 bases and J dropped 7 bases, with 13 bases sitting between them. The CDR3 bases are TGTGCCAGCAGTTTTGTAGCACTCGGAGAGCAGTACTTC. Translating it yields CASSFVALGEQYF. The variable domain in full, completed from reference TRBV28 and TRBJ2-7, reads DVKVTQSSRYLVKRTGEKVFLECVQDMDHENMFWYRQDPGLGLRLIYFSYDVKMKEKGDIPEGYSVSREKKERFSLILESASTNQTSMYLCASSFVALGEQYFGPGTRLTVT.

Comments on this clonotype: This may come from a read error, since a much larger clone is one base off. CDR3 sequence reads: CTSTLGLGTGVGGYTF. CDR3 nucleotide sequence: TGTACCAGCACCCTAGGATTAGGGACAGGGGTGGGTGGCTACACCTTC. The chain uses TRBV7-2 and TRBJ1-2, with 10 bases that match TRBD1. CDR3 length: 16 amino acids. Germline values: CDR1 SGHTA, CDR2 FQGNSA. V shed 7 bases and J 7 bases; nucleotides not matched to a gene: 15.

This CDR3 reads CATSDFTGAQYF. CDR3 coding DNA: TGTGCCACCAGTGATTTCACGGGGGCCCAGTACTTC. V gene TRBV24-1 combines with J gene TRBJ2-5, with D perhaps matching TRBD2 (6 bases). V lost 1 base and J lost 9, with 8 bases in between. From germline, CDR1 is KGHDR and CDR2 SFDVKD. The CDR3 contains 12 residues.

The genes are TRBV15 and TRBJ1-1; a weak D match, TRBD1 (5 bases). Germline-derived CDR1 and CDR2 are LNHNV and YYDKDF (reference sequence). The V end was cut by 2 bases, the J end by 4 bases, with 17 bases between. The CDR3 extends over 16 amino acids. The DNA for the CDR3 is TGTGCCACCAGCAGATGGGGACCTAACGGGGGCACTGAAGCTTTCTTT. It is translated as CATSRWGPNGGTEAFF.

The rearrangement joins TRBV20-1 to TRBJ1-3, with D hard to call. Between the trimmed V and J ends, which lost 0 bases and 3 bases, there was a span of 12 bases. The CDR3 sequence is 15 residues long. Per the germline V gene, CDR1 is DFQATT and CDR2 is SNEGSKA (reference sequence). CDR3 sequence (DNA): TGCAGTGCTAGAGATCCTGGGATGAGTGGAAACACCATATATTTT. It codes for CSARDPGMSGNTIYF.

The rearrangement links TRBV10-2 to TRBJ2-3; the match to TRBD1 covers 8 bases. The CDR3 is 14 residues long. Germline trimming cut 4 bases from V and 5 bases from J; bases unmatched to any gene: 5. From germline, CDR1 is WSHSY and CDR2 SAAADI. The CDR3 sequence is CASSGQGAGDTQYF. CDR3 bases: TGCGCCAGCAGTGGTCAGGGGGCGGGAGATACGCAGTATTTT.

This clonotype was counted a few times. The rearrangement links TRBV5-1 to TRBJ2-5; D is ambiguous. Germline lookup yields CDR1 SGHRS and CDR2 YFSETQ. This CDR3 is 13 amino acids long. V lost 0 bases and J lost 3, with 6 bases in between. Here the CDR3 reads CASSLGSKETQYF. CDR3 DNA: TGCGCCAGCAGCTTGGGCAGTAAAGAGACCCAGTACTTC.

This clonotype was observed a single time. The chain is built from TRBV23-1 and TRBJ1-1; 12 nucleotides line up with TRBD1. TRBV23-1 is known as an ORF, though its function is uncertain. This CDR3 comprises 21 residues. V lost 0 bases to trimming and J lost 0 bases; unmatched junction nucleotides: 14. The CDR3 sequence is CASSQSPGQGASQPMNTEAFF. For the CDR3, the DNA is TGCGCCAGCAGTCAATCCCCGGGACAGGGGGCCTCGCAGCCTATGAACACTGAAGCTTTCTTT.

The chain recombines TRBV9 with TRBJ1-5; D gene uncertain. This CDR3 has 14 residues. V shed 3 bases and J shed 2 bases, with 9 bases lying between them. Germline CDR1 and CDR2: SGDLS and YYNGEE. This chain's CDR3 is CASSATGGNQPQHF. In DNA form, the CDR3 reads TGTGCCAGCAGCGCAACCGGGGGCAATCAGCCCCAGCATTTT.

This chain links TRBV11-2 with TRBJ1-6; D remains unclear. Trimming removed 4 bases at V and 0 bases at J, with 13 bases between. From germline, CDR1 is SGHAT and CDR2 FQNNGV. The CDR3 is 17 amino acids. CDR3 sequence: CASSSHGASSYNSPLHF. DNA for the CDR3: TGTGCCAGCAGCTCCCACGGAGCGAGCTCCTATAATTCACCCCTCCACTTT.

This clonotype showed up just a few times. V usage is TRBV20-1 and J usage is TRBJ2-3; the D gene could be TRBD1 or TRBD2 (5 bases each). The CDR3 is made up of 15 amino acids. The V end was cut by 4 bases, the J end by 2 bases, with 16 bases between. Germline V lookup: CDR1 DFQATT, CDR2 SNEGSKA (reference sequence). In DNA, the CDR3 is TGCAGTGCTAAAGGGGTGGGGGAGTACACAGATACGCAGTATTTT. Translated: CSAKGVGEYTDTQYF.

This clonotype was counted only a few times. The chain couples TRBV6-1 to TRBJ1-1, with a weak D call TRBD1 (5 bases). This CDR3 has 13 amino acids. The germline CDR1 and CDR2 sequences are MNHNS and SASEGT. The V and J ends lost 6 bases and 3 bases respectively, with 11 bases between them. The CDR3 DNA follows: TGTGCCAGCAGGTCAGGGATATACACTGAAGCTTTCTTT. Translating it yields CASRSGIYTEAFF.

The CDR3 spells CASSYDSGKTEAFF. The CDR3 nucleotides read TGTGCCAGCAGTTACGACAGCGGAAAGACTGAAGCTTTCTTT. J is TRBJ1-1 and V is TRBV12-3 or TRBV12-4; D perhaps matches TRBD1 (5 bases). Trimming took off 4 bases at V and 5 bases at J, with 14 bases between the two ends. The CDR3 sequence is 14 residues long.

This sequence joins TRBV5-1 and TRBJ1-1; D is possibly TRBD1 (5 bases). Trimming stripped 2 bases from V and 3 bases from J, with 11 bases between. Germline V lookup: CDR1 SGHRS, CDR2 YFSETQ. The length of the CDR3 is 14 residues. The CDR3 here is CASSFGRVDTEAFF. The CDR3 DNA is TGCGCCAGCAGCTTCGGCAGGGTGGACACTGAAGCTTTCTTT. The variable domain in full, with the rest retrieved from reference TRBV5-1 and TRBJ1-1, is KAGVTQTPRYLIKTRGQQVTLSCSPISGHRSVSWYQQTPGQGLQFLFEYFSETQRNKGNFPGRFSGRQFSNSRSEMNVSTLELGDSALYLCASSFGRVDTEAFFGQGTRLTVV.

The rearrangement links TRBV6-1 to TRBJ2-2; D not certain. The CDR3 is made up of 14 amino acids. Germline V gene sequence: CDR1 MNHNS, CDR2 SASEGT. V dropped 9 bases and J dropped 4 bases, with 15 bases sitting between them. The CDR3 nucleotides read TGTGCCAGTCGTGGGGTCCCGGTCACCGGGGAGCTGTTTTTT. It specifies CASRGVPVTGELFF.

V is TRBV14 and J is TRBJ1-6; D is unresolved. Trimming pared 4 bases from V and 8 bases from J, leaving 12 bases between. The CDR3 sequence is 14 residues long. Per germline, CDR1 SGHDN and CDR2 FVKESK. The CDR3 nucleotides read TGTGCCAGCAGCCCCGACGGGAGGGATTCACCCCTCCACTTT. It yields the protein CASSPDGRDSPLHF.

This clonotype was counted only a few times. The chain links TRBV19 to TRBJ2-5, with 12 bases lining up with TRBD1. The junction had 11 bases not matched to a gene; V was cut back by 5 bases and J by 4 bases. The CDR3 contains 17 residues. Germline CDR1 and CDR2: LNHDA and SQIVND (reference sequence). CDR3 bases: TGTGCCAGTAGTCCCCGGGGGGGGGACAGGGGGCGAGAGACCCAGTACTTC. This codes for CASSPRGGDRGRETQYF.

The rearrangement links TRBV4-1 to TRBJ1-2; D not resolved. The V end lost 0 bases, the J end lost 2 bases, and 16 bases lay between the germline ends. Germline V lookup: CDR1 MGHRA, CDR2 YSYEKL. This CDR3 is 17 amino acids long. CDR3 sequence reads: CASSQDTDTGRNYGYTF. As DNA, the CDR3 is TGCGCCAGCAGCCAAGATACAGACACCGGGAGGAACTATGGCTACACCTTC.